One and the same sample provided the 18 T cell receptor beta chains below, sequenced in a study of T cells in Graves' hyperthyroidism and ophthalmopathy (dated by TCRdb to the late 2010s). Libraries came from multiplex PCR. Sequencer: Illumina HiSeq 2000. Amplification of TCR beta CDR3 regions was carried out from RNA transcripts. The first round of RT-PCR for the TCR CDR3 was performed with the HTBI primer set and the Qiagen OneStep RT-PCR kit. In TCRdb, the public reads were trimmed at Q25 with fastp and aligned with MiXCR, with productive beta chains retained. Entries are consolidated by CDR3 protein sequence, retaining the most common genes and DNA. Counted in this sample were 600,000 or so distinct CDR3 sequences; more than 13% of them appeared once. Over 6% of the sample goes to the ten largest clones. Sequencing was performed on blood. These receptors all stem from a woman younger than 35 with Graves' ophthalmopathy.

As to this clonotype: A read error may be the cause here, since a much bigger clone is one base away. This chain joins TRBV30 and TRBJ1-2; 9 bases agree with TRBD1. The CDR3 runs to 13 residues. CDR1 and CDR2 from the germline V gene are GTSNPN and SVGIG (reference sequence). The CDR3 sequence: CVWSVGTGIGYTF. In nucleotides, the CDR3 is TGTGTCTGGAGTGTTGGGACAGGGATAGGCTACACCTTC.

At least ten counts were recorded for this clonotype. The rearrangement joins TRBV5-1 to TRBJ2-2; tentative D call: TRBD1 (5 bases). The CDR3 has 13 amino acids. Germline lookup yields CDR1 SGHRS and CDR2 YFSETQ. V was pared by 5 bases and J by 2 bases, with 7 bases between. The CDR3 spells CASSRGNTGELFF. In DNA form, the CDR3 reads TGCGCCAGCAGTAGGGGTAACACCGGGGAGCTGTTTTTT.

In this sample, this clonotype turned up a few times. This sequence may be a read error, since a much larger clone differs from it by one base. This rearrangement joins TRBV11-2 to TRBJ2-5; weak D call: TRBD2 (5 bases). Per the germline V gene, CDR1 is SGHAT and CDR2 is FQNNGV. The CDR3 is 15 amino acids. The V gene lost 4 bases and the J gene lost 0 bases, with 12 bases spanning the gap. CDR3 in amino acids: CASSSPRGHQETQYF. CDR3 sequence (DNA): TGTGCCAGCAGCTCCCCCCGCGGGCACCAAGAGACCCAGTACTTC.

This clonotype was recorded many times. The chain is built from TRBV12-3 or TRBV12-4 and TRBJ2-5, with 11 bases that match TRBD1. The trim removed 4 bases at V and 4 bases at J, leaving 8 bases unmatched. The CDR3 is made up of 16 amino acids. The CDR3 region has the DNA TGTGCCAGCAGTTCGAACGGACAGGGGGCTGGAGAGACCCAGTACTTC. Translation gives CASSSNGQGAGETQYF.

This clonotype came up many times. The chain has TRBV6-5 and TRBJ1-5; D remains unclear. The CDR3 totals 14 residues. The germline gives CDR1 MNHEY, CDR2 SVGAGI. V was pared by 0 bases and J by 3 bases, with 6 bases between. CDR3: CASSYSWTNQPQHF. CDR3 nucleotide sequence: TGTGCCAGCAGTTACTCATGGACCAATCAGCCCCAGCATTTT.

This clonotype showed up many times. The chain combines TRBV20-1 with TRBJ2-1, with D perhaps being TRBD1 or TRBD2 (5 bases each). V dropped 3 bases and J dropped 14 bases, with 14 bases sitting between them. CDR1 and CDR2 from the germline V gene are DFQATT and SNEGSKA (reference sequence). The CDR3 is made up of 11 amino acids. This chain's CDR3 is CSASRAGSKFF. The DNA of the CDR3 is TGCAGTGCTAGTAGGGCAGGGAGCAAGTTCTTC.

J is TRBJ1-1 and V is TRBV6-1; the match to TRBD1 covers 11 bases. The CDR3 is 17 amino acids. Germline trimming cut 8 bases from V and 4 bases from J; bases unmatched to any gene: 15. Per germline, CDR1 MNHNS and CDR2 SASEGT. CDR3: CASGQARTGGSSTEAFF. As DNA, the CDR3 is TGTGCCAGCGGACAGGCCCGGACAGGGGGCTCGAGCACTGAAGCTTTCTTT.

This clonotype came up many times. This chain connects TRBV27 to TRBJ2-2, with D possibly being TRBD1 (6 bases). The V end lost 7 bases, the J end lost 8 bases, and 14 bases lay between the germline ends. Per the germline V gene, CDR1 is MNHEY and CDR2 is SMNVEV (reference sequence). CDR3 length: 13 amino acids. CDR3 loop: CASTLRQGGELFF. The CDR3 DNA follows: TGTGCCAGCACCCTACGCCAGGGGGGGGAGCTGTTTTTT.

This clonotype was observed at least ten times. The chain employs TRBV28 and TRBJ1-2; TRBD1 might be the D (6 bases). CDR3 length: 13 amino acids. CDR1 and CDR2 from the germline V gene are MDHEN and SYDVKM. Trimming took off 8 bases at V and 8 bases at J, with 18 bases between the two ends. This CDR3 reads CASGKTADSGYTF. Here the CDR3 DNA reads TGTGCCAGCGGCAAAACCGCGGACAGCGGCTACACCTTC.

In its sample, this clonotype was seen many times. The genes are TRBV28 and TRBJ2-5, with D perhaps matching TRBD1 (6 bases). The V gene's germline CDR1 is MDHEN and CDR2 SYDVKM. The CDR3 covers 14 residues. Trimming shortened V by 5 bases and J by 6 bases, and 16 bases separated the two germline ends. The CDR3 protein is CASSRDDRPQTQYF. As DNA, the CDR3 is TGTGCCAGCAGTCGTGACGACAGGCCTCAGACCCAGTACTTC.

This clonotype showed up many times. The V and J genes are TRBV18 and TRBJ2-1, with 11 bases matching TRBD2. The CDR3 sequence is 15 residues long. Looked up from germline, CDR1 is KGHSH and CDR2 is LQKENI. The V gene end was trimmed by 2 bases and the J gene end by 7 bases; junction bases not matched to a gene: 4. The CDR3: CASSPGTSGNNEQFF. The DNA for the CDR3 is TGTGCCAGCTCACCAGGGACTAGCGGTAATAATGAGCAGTTCTTC.

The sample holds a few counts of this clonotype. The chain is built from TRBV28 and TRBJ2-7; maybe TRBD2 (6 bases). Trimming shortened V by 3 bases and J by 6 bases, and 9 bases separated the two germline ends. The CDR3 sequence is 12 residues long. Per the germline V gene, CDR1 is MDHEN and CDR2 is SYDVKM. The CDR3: CASSFGGFEQYF. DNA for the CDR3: TGTGCCAGCAGTTTTGGGGGGTTCGAGCAGTACTTC. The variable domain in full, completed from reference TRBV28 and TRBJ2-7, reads DVKVTQSSRYLVKRTGEKVFLECVQDMDHENMFWYRQDPGLGLRLIYFSYDVKMKEKGDIPEGYSVSREKKERFSLILESASTNQTSMYLCASSFGGFEQYFGPGTRLTVT.

Here the CDR3 DNA reads TGTGCCAGCACCGCGGGTCGAGGCGGCCAAGAGACCCAGTACTTC. It codes for CASTAGRGGQETQYF. The chain couples TRBV9 to TRBJ2-5, with D possibly being TRBD2 (5 bases). The V gene's germline CDR1 is SGDLS and CDR2 YYNGEE. The CDR3 totals 15 residues. V lost 6 bases to trimming and J lost 1 base, with 16 bases between them.

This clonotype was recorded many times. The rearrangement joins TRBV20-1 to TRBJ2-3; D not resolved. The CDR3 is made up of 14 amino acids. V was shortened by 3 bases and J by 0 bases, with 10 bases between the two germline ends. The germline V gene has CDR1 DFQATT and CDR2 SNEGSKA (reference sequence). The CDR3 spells CSASGPLSTDTQYF. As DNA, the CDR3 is TGCAGTGCTAGCGGACCCCTCAGCACAGATACGCAGTATTTT.

CDR3 coding DNA: TGTGCCAGCTCTCCCGGTGAGACCTACGAGCAGTACTTC. Its protein is CASSPGETYEQYF. V usage is TRBV18 and J usage is TRBJ2-7, with unresolved D. The V gene's germline CDR1 is KGHSH and CDR2 LQKENI. Trimming shortened V by 6 bases and J by 2 bases, and 11 bases separated the two germline ends. This CDR3 is built from 13 residues.

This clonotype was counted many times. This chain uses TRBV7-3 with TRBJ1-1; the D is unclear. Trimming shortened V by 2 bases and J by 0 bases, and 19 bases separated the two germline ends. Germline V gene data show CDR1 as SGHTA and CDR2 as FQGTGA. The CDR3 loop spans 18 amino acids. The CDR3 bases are TGTGCCAGCAGCTTAGGTTCGAAACGTCGACTCATGAACACTGAAGCTTTCTTT. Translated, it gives CASSLGSKRRLMNTEAFF. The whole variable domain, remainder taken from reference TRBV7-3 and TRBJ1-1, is GAGVSQTPSNKVTEKGKYVELRCDPISGHTALYWYRQSLGQGPEFLIYFQGTGAADDSGLPNDRFFAVRPEGSVSTLKIQRTERGDSAVYLCASSLGSKRRLMNTEAFFGQGTRLTVV.

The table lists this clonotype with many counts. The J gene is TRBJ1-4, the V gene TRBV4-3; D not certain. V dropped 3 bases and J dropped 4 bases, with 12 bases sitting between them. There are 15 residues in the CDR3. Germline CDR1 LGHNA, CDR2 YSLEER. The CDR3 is CASSHGPQVNEKLFF. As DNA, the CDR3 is TGCGCCAGCAGCCACGGACCCCAGGTTAATGAAAAACTGTTTTTT.

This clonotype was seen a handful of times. The CDR3, as DNA: TGTGCCAGCAGCCAACCGCTGGAGTCCTCCACAGATACGCAGTATTTT. Its translation: CASSQPLESSTDTQYF. The chain combines TRBV14 with TRBJ2-3; D gene uncertain. V lost 2 bases, J lost 2 bases, and 14 bases lay in between. CDR3 length: 16 amino acids. Germline CDR1 and CDR2: SGHDN and FVKESK.